Below are 28 T cell receptor beta chains sequenced from a single sample in a study of cytomegalovirus exposure and HLA in healthy donors. The PCR ran on 60 Vbeta and 13 Jbeta primers. The table came from immunoSEQ multiplex PCR; TCRdb's copy has only in-frame clones and leaves some out. The sample includes roughly 89,000 clones, about four fifths of them seen just once. The source material was PBMCs. Receptor source: a woman aged 25 to 39 in good health and CMV-seronegative.

This rearrangement joins TRBV9 to TRBJ2-3; the D gene is possibly TRBD2 (5 bases). Trimming left V 2 bases short and J 1 base short, with 5 bases between. Germline CDR1 is SGDLS and CDR2 is YYNGEE. The CDR3 has 13 residues. This CDR3 reads CASSVSGTDTQYF. CDR3 sequence (DNA): TGTGCCAGCAGCGTTAGCGGCACAGATACGCAGTATTTT. Full variable domain (rest looked up from reference TRBV9 and TRBJ2-3): DSGVTQTPKHLITATGQRVTLRCSPRSGDLSVYWYQQSLDQGLQFLIQYYNGEERAKGNILERFSAQQFPDLHSELNLSSLELGDSALYFCASSVSGTDTQYFGPGTRLTVL.

In its sample, this clone was seen once. The chain links TRBV2 to TRBJ2-7; D not certain. V was clipped by 4 bases and J by 3 bases, with 7 bases between them. This CDR3 comprises 12 residues. Germline loops: CDR1 SNHLY, CDR2 FYNNEI. CDR3 in amino acids: CASSVSGYEQYF. The CDR3 nucleotides read TGTGCCAGCAGTGTTTCAGGCTACGAGCAGTACTTC.

This clone was counted between two and nine times. CDR3 sequence reads: CASLGTVNAGQPQHF. The DNA of the CDR3 is TGTGCCAGCCTTGGGACAGTTAATGCTGGTCAGCCCCAGCATTTT. This rearrangement joins TRBV28 to TRBJ1-5; 7 nucleotides agree with TRBD1. The ends lost 8 bases at V and 6 bases at J; junction bases unmatched: 13. The length of the CDR3 is 15 residues. CDR1 and CDR2 from the germline V gene are MDHEN and SYDVKM. Looking up the rest from reference TRBV28 and TRBJ1-5 gives the full variable domain: DVKVTQSSRYLVKRTGEKVFLECVQDMDHENMFWYRQDPGLGLRLIYFSYDVKMKEKGDIPEGYSVSREKKERFSLILESASTNQTSMYLCASLGTVNAGQPQHFGDGTRLSIL.

The chain is built from TRBV9 and TRBJ2-3, with TRBD2 matching 7 bases. CDR3 length equals 14 residues. Germline trimming cut 5 bases from V and 0 bases from J; bases unmatched to any gene: 3. The germline CDR1 and CDR2 sequences are SGDLS and YYNGEE. The CDR3 nucleotides read TGTGCCAGCAGAAGCGGGACTAGCACAGATACGCAGTATTTT. Its protein product is CASRSGTSTDTQYF.

The chain is built from TRBV2 and TRBJ1-1; 7 bases agree with TRBD1. With 7 bases clipped from V and 3 bases from J, the junction kept 5 bases outside the gene matches. The CDR3 loop spans 13 amino acids. CDR1 SNHLY and CDR2 FYNNEI come from the germline V gene. CDR3 amino acids: CASKGARYTEAFF. The CDR3, as DNA: TGTGCCAGCAAGGGGGCGAGGTACACTGAAGCTTTCTTT.

The chain recombines TRBV5-4 with TRBJ2-1; 10 positions match TRBD2. V trimming: 0 bases; J trimming: 7 bases; junction bases outside the gene matches: 7. Germline V gives CDR1 SGHNT, CDR2 YYREEE (reference sequence). This CDR3 has 16 residues. CDR3 nucleotides: TGTGCCAGCAGCTTGGTAGCTAGCGGGAGTGGGAATGAGCAGTTCTTC. Translated, it gives CASSLVASGSGNEQFF. The whole variable domain, remainder taken from reference TRBV5-4 and TRBJ2-1, is ETGVTQSPTHLIKTRGQQVTLRCSSQSGHNTVSWYQQALGQGPQFIFQYYREEENGRGNFPPRFSGLQFPNYSSELNVNALELDDSALYLCASSLVASGSGNEQFFGPGTRLTVL.

V gene TRBV4-1 combines with J gene TRBJ1-4; TRBD1 is a possible D gene (6 bases). V lost 1 base and J 0 bases, leaving 9 bases between the germline ends. CDR1 and CDR2 from the germline V gene are MGHRA and YSYEKL. The length of the CDR3 is 16 residues. The CDR3 nucleotides read TGCGCCAGCAGCCAAGGAGGGACACCAACTAATGAAAAACTGTTTTTT. Protein: CASSQGGTPTNEKLFF.

This clone was counted once. The chain employs TRBV7-8 and TRBJ2-7; D may be TRBD2 (5 bases). The V gene's germline CDR1 is SGHVS and CDR2 FQNEAQ. This CDR3 has 14 residues. V gave up 1 base and J gave up 1 base, with 8 bases separating them. The CDR3 DNA sequence: TGTGCCAGCAGCTTAGGACTACAATCCTACGAGCAGTACTTC. This translates into CASSLGLQSYEQYF. The entire variable domain, with the rest obtained from reference TRBV7-8 and TRBJ2-7, is as follows: GAGVSQSPRYKVAKRGQDVALRCDPISGHVSLFWYQQALGQGPEFLTYFQNEAQLDKSGLPSDRFFAERPEGSVSTLKIQRTQQEDSAVYLCASSLGLQSYEQYFGPGTRLTVT.

V usage is TRBV28 and J usage is TRBJ2-7; 8 bases line up with TRBD2. Germline V gene data show CDR1 as MDHEN and CDR2 as SYDVKM. There are 15 residues in the CDR3. V shed 3 bases and J 3 bases; nucleotides not matched to a gene: 7. DNA for the CDR3: TGTGCCAGCAGTTTTAGCGGGACCACAGGCTACGAGCAGTACTTC. It encodes CASSFSGTTGYEQYF.

This clone was found once. The rearrangement joins TRBV2 to TRBJ2-3; TRBD2 aligns across 9 bases. Trimming took 0 bases from V and 0 from J; bases not matched to a gene: 4. The CDR3 sequence is 17 residues long. The germline V gene encodes CDR1 SNHLY and CDR2 FYNNEI. CDR3 residues: CASSEARLAGSTDTQYF. CDR3 nucleotides: TGTGCCAGCAGTGAAGCTCGTCTAGCGGGAAGCACAGATACGCAGTATTTT.

The chain has TRBV6-6 and TRBJ2-5; 8 bases match TRBD2. There are 15 residues in the CDR3. Germline V gives CDR1 MNHNY, CDR2 SVGAGI (reference sequence). Losses at the gene ends were 2 bases for V and 4 bases for J; bases not matched to a gene: 6. The CDR3 loop reads CASSYDSGGVETQYF. The DNA for the CDR3 is TGTGCCAGCAGTTACGATTCGGGAGGGGTAGAGACCCAGTACTTC.

This rearrangement joins TRBV27 to TRBJ2-7; possibly TRBD2 for D (5 bases). This CDR3 has 14 amino acids. CDR1 is MNHEY, CDR2 SMNVEV, per germline (reference sequence). Trimming removed 5 bases at V and 3 bases at J, with 14 bases between. CDR3 sequence reads: CASSSGLIRYEQYF. As DNA, the CDR3 is TGTGCCAGCAGTAGTGGACTTATCCGCTACGAGCAGTACTTC.

The chain is built from TRBV19 and TRBJ2-7, with 9 bases fitting TRBD1. The CDR3 runs to 15 residues. Trimming cost V 3 bases and J 6 bases; bases outside gene matches: 9. Germline V lookup: CDR1 LNHDA, CDR2 SQIVND (reference sequence). CDR3 DNA sequence: TGTGCCAGTAGTATCTCCACAGGGGGCGCGAGCGAGCAGTACTTC. Amino acids: CASSISTGGASEQYF. The full variable domain, completed using reference TRBV19 and TRBJ2-7, is DGGITQSPKYLFRKEGQNVTLSCEQNLNHDAMYWYRQDPGQGLRLIYYSQIVNDFQKGDIAEGYSVSREKKESFPLTVTSAQKNPTAFYLCASSISTGGASEQYFGPGTRLTVT.

The chain carries TRBV30 and TRBJ1-3, with 9 bases matching TRBD1. The length of the CDR3 is 17 residues. After removal of 2 bases from V and 3 bases from J, the junction contained 11 bases not matched to a gene. In germline, CDR1 is GTSNPN, CDR2 SVGIG (reference sequence). The CDR3 spells CAWSSPGQGIRGNTIYF. For the CDR3, the DNA is TGTGCCTGGAGTTCGCCGGGACAGGGAATCCGTGGAAACACCATATATTTT.

This clone has a handful of counts. The CDR3 loop reads CASSRRTSGWDRSYEQYF. DNA of the CDR3: TGTGCCAGCAGCCGAAGGACTAGCGGGTGGGATCGGTCCTACGAGCAGTACTTC. This rearrangement joins TRBV7-9 to TRBJ2-7, with TRBD2 matching over 11 bases. Trimming at V came to 5 bases and at J to 1 base, leaving 13 bases not matched to a gene. The CDR3 runs 18 residues. The germline V gene encodes CDR1 SEHNR and CDR2 FQNEAQ (reference sequence).

This chain connects TRBV6-1 to TRBJ1-4, with D uncertain. Trimming took off 5 bases at V and 8 bases at J, with 18 bases between the two ends. This CDR3 spans 15 amino acids. Germline CDR1 and CDR2: MNHNS and SASEGT. The CDR3 DNA sequence: TGTGCCAGCAGTCCCCTCGGAGGGTCTAGAGAAAAACTGTTTTTT. Amino acid sequence: CASSPLGGSREKLFF.

In its sample, this clone was seen once. The chain links TRBV5-1 to TRBJ2-5; maybe TRBD1 (5 bases). CDR3 size: 14 residues. From germline, CDR1 is SGHRS and CDR2 YFSETQ. V was clipped by 2 bases and J by 1 base, with 9 bases between them. The CDR3 loop reads CASSLFDSQETQYF. Written as DNA, the CDR3 is TGCGCCAGCAGCTTATTCGACAGCCAAGAGACCCAGTACTTC. The complete variable domain, with remaining parts taken from reference TRBV5-1 and TRBJ2-5, reads KAGVTQTPRYLIKTRGQQVTLSCSPISGHRSVSWYQQTPGQGLQFLFEYFSETQRNKGNFPGRFSGRQFSNSRSEMNVSTLELGDSALYLCASSLFDSQETQYFGPGTRLLVL.

Only one count was recorded for this clone. The chain couples TRBV5-5 to TRBJ2-7, with 8 bases matching TRBD2. This CDR3 has 19 amino acids. V shed 4 bases, J shed 5 bases, and the junction held 23 bases outside the gene matches. The germline gives CDR1 SGHKS, CDR2 YYEKEE (reference sequence). As DNA, the CDR3 is TGTGCCAGCAGCCCGACTGGACTAGGACTAGCCCCGGTTGTGAACGAGCAGTACTTC. Its translation: CASSPTGLGLAPVVNEQYF.

This clone has a single count. The chain joins TRBV11-3 to TRBJ1-3; D possibly corresponds to TRBD1 (5 bases). The V and J ends lost 4 bases and 1 base respectively, with 8 bases between them. Germline assignment: CDR1 SGHNT and CDR2 YENEEA. The CDR3 loop spans 14 amino acids. The CDR3 is CASSSGGSGNTIYF. The CDR3, as DNA: TGTGCCAGCAGCTCCGGGGGATCTGGAAACACCATATATTTT.

This chain links TRBV9 with TRBJ2-1; TRBD2 aligns across 8 bases. The CDR3 is 15 amino acids. Losses at the gene ends were 4 bases for V and 6 bases for J; bases not matched to a gene: 9. CDR1 and CDR2 (germline): SGDLS, YYNGEE. CDR3 amino acids: CASSPWTSSLNEQFF. The CDR3 DNA sequence: TGTGCCAGCAGCCCTTGGACTAGCAGTCTCAATGAGCAGTTCTTC. Variable domain in full (rest from reference TRBV9 and TRBJ2-1): DSGVTQTPKHLITATGQRVTLRCSPRSGDLSVYWYQQSLDQGLQFLIQYYNGEERAKGNILERFSAQQFPDLHSELNLSSLELGDSALYFCASSPWTSSLNEQFFGPGTRLTVL.

This clone has more than one count but fewer than ten. The chain uses TRBV2 and TRBJ1-5; D is unresolved. The germline V gene has CDR1 SNHLY and CDR2 FYNNEI. The V end was cut by 3 bases, the J end by 6 bases, with 12 bases between. The CDR3 spans 14 residues. DNA for the CDR3: TGTGCCAGCAGTGAGTGGCAGGCAGGTCAGCCCCAGCATTTT. It codes for CASSEWQAGQPQHF.

The rearrangement links TRBV7-9 to TRBJ1-2; no reliable D call. The ends were cut back, 5 bases at V and 7 bases at J, with 17 bases in the middle. Looked up from germline, CDR1 is SEHNR and CDR2 is FQNEAQ (reference sequence). CDR3 size: 14 residues. The CDR3 sequence: CASSQNLQNVGYTF. DNA of the CDR3: TGTGCCAGCAGCCAGAACCTTCAGAATGTTGGCTACACCTTC. The whole variable domain, remainder taken from reference TRBV7-9 and TRBJ1-2, is DTGVSQNPRHKITKRGQNVTFRCDPISEHNRLYWYRQTLGQGPEFLTYFQNEAQLEKSRLLSDRFSAERPKGSFSTLEIQRTEQGDSAMYLCASSQNLQNVGYTFGSGTRLTVV.

The CDR3 nucleotides are TGTGCCAGCAGTACCGACAGGGGGTCCTACCTGGTGCAGTACTTC. Amino acid sequence: CASSTDRGSYLVQYF. The chain recombines TRBV2 with TRBJ2-7; 9 bases agree with TRBD1. Per the germline V gene, CDR1 is SNHLY and CDR2 is FYNNEI. The CDR3 consists of 15 residues. Losses at the gene ends were 5 bases for V and 9 bases for J; bases not matched to a gene: 14.

The chain uses TRBV6-1 and TRBJ2-6; 8 bases align to TRBD1. The CDR3 has 18 residues. Germline trimming cut 2 bases from V and 0 bases from J; bases unmatched to any gene: 6. Germline V gene sequence: CDR1 MNHNS, CDR2 SASEGT. This CDR3 is CASSERDRILSGANVLTF. CDR3 nucleotides: TGTGCCAGCAGTGAACGGGACAGGATCCTCTCTGGGGCCAACGTCCTGACTTTC.

V and J are TRBV19 and TRBJ2-2, with a tentative D call TRBD2 (5 bases). From germline, CDR1 is LNHDA and CDR2 SQIVND (reference sequence). V lost 7 bases and J lost 5, with 17 bases in between. The CDR3 runs to 15 residues. CDR3 bases: TGTGCCAGTACTTCAGGCGGGTCCTATACCGGGGAGCTGTTTTTT. Its translation is CASTSGGSYTGELFF.

This chain uses TRBV11-2 with TRBJ2-2, with D possibly TRBD2 on 5 matching bases. V lost 4 bases and J lost 8, with 17 bases in between. Germline lookup yields CDR1 SGHAT and CDR2 FQNNGV. The CDR3 totals 15 residues. In nucleotides, the CDR3 is TGTGCCAGCAGCTCGAGGGTTGGAACACCGGGGGAGCTGTTTTTT. This translates into CASSSRVGTPGELFF. Supplemented by reference TRBV11-2 and TRBJ2-2, the full variable domain reads EAGVAQSPRYKIIEKRQSVAFWCNPISGHATLYWYQQILGQGPKLLIQFQNNGVVDDSQLPKDRFSAERLKGVDSTLKIQPAKLEDSAVYLCASSSRVGTPGELFFGEGSRLTVL.

V usage is TRBV5-1 and J usage is TRBJ1-1; no definite D call. Germline V lookup: CDR1 SGHRS, CDR2 YFSETQ. Trimming pared 0 bases from V and 1 base from J, leaving 16 bases between. The CDR3 has 17 amino acids. CDR3 nucleotide sequence: TGCGCCAGCAGCTTGGTAGGAACGGGGTATGGGAACACTGAAGCTTTCTTT. It specifies CASSLVGTGYGNTEAFF. Full variable domain (outside the CDR3, taken from reference TRBV5-1 and TRBJ1-1): KAGVTQTPRYLIKTRGQQVTLSCSPISGHRSVSWYQQTPGQGLQFLFEYFSETQRNKGNFPGRFSGRQFSNSRSEMNVSTLELGDSALYLCASSLVGTGYGNTEAFFGQGTRLTVV.

V and J are TRBV6-5 and TRBJ1-1, with 8 bases lining up with TRBD1. Losses at the gene ends were 6 bases for V and 9 bases for J; bases not matched to a gene: 12. This CDR3 is built from 14 residues. Germline loops: CDR1 MNHEY, CDR2 SVGAGI. In DNA form, the CDR3 reads TGTGCCAGCAGGCCGGGACAGGCCTCAGTAAAAGCTTTCTTT. Protein product: CASRPGQASVKAFF.